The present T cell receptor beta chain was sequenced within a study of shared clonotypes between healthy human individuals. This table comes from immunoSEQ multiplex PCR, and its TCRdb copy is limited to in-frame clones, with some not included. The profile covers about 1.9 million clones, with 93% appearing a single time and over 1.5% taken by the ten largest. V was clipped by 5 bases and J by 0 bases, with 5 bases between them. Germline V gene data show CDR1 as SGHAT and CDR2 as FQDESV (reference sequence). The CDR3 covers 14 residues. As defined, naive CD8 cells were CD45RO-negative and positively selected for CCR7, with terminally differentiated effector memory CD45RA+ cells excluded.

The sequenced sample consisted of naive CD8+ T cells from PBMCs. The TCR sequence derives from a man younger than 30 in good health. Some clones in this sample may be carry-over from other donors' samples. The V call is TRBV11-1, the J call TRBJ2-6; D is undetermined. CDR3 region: CASSRVSGANVLTF. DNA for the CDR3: TGTGCCAGCAGCAGGGTCTCTGGGGCCAACGTCCTGACTTTC.